Listed here is a single TCR beta chain. This clonotype was recorded many times. This clone's antigen is unknown. Base qualities are not at hand, and no much larger clone is one base apart. This sample was taken from a study of CD8 T cells in ankylosing spondylitis (TCRdb year 2017). In terms of the full investigation: To find TCR variants linked to disease, the study profiled T cell receptor beta repertoires in ankylosing spondylitis patients and healthy donors. The full study cohort was made up of 25 to 30 ankylosing spondylitis patients and 108 healthy donors. Peripheral blood was sampled, and synovial fluid was additionally collected from ankylosing spondylitis patients.

Sequencing took place on an Illumina HiSeq 2500. Quantitative 5'-RACE with molecular barcodes was the method used to prepare the TCR beta libraries. As for the authors' bioinformatics: A new computational method based on a probabilistic model of VDJ rearrangement was used to identify disease-linked TCR variants. TCRdb reprocessing: public reads trimmed at Q25 with fastp, clones called with MiXCR, in-frame beta chains kept. When rows share a CDR3 protein, they turn into one entry using the most common DNA and genes. In this record, the V and J calls reflect TCRdb's handling and not the investigators' own analysis. For this sample the table gives under 250,000 distinct CDR3 sequences, of which roughly 10% were detected only once. The top ten constitute 6% to 8% of the sample. Here V drops 6 bases and J drops 3 bases, and the junction holds 11 bases not matched to any gene. CDR1 and CDR2, per the germline V gene (reference sequence), are DFQATT and SNEGSKA. Reading from cysteine to phenylalanine, the CDR3 counts 14 amino acids. The read is trimmed to its CDR3 DNA, 42 bases read in frame from base 1.

What the authors observed across the whole study: Some motif variants were previously reported in synovial fluid and blood of reactive arthritis patients, suggesting common disease-initiation mechanisms. The disease-linked clones were reported to be significantly enriched in matched synovial fluid samples from ankylosing spondylitis patients. A CD8+ phenotype was shown by the disease-linked clones, which were found at relatively low frequencies in peripheral blood. Blood from ankylosing spondylitis patients appeared to be characterized by a TCR beta motif made up of several highly homologous amino acid variants.

Sequenced sample: blood, either unsorted or a sorted T cell fraction (not recorded which). This chain joins TRBV20-1 to TRBJ2-7; TRBD2 fits 7 bases in the junction. This receptor was obtained from a male donor with ankylosing spondylitis or in good health (not recorded which). The DNA reads as follows: TGCAGTGCGTCCAGGGCTAGCGGTTTCTACGAGCAGTACTTC. It translates to CSASRASGFYEQYF.